This TCR beta chain is drawn from a study of T-cell memory formation after mild COVID-19. Study as a whole: Largely donor-specific sequence clusters came from two donors.

The CDR3 has 15 amino acids. CDR1 is SGHNT, CDR2 YYREEE, per germline (reference sequence). Trimming stripped 4 bases from V and 4 bases from J, with 17 bases between. Study-wide findings and caveats: Proof of SARS-CoV-2 specificity was absent for the second-wave clones that crested on day 37. CD8+ contracting clones occupied EMRA, while CD4+ ones occupied mainly CM and EM.

TCRdb analysed the 5' RACE reads with MiXCR anew, one entry per CDR3 protein. This sample has roughly 110,000 distinct CDR3 sequences; around 14% occur once, and the top ten carry 30% to 45%. A few counts support this clonotype. The antigen is not known. Sample: PBMCs or a T cell subset sorted from them (not recorded which). The TCR was taken from a man in his late teens or twenties who had mild COVID-19 (a few samples of this study predate the infection). Cell type and time point are not known. The chain links TRBV5-4 to TRBJ1-2; tentative D call: TRBD1 (6 bases). The CDR3 spells CASSVGDIGFYGYTF. The CDR3 nucleotides read TGTGCCAGCAGCGTGGGGGACATAGGATTCTATGGCTACACCTTC.